The 4 T cell receptor beta chains below were found in one sample sequenced in a study of blood T cell repertoires in COVID-19. Assay: immunoSEQ multiplex PCR; the TCRdb copy retains only in-frame clones and omits some. The table lists fewer than 20,000 clones, nearly 90% of them singletons. Sequencing input: peripheral blood. These receptors were collected from a man in his forties with active COVID-19.

This chain links TRBV11-2 with TRBJ2-7; D gene ambiguous. CDR3 length: 11 residues. The V gene lost 5 bases and the J gene lost 3 bases, with 5 bases spanning the gap. Germline values: CDR1 SGHAT, CDR2 FQNNGV. CDR3 protein: CASSPYYEQYF. CDR3 nucleotide sequence: TGTGCCAGCAGCCCGTACTACGAGCAGTACTTC.

The chain uses TRBV3-1 (or the pseudogene TRBV3-2) and TRBJ2-7; D gene unclear. From germline, CDR1 is LGHDT and CDR2 YNNKEL (reference sequence). This CDR3 spans 14 amino acids. Deletions cut 0 bases from V and 1 base from J, with 7 bases between. The CDR3 DNA reads as TGTGCCAGCAGCCAAGATCCCTCGTCCTACGAGCAGTACTTC. Translated: CASSQDPSSYEQYF.

This chain connects TRBV18 to TRBJ2-1, with 13 positions matching TRBD2. With 3 bases clipped from V and 0 bases from J, the junction kept 2 bases outside the gene matches. The CDR3 extends over 17 amino acids. CDR1 KGHSH and CDR2 LQKENI come from the germline V gene. The CDR3 region has the DNA TGTGCCAGCTCACCCCGGACTAGCGGGAGCTCCTACAATGAGCAGTTCTTC. This codes for CASSPRTSGSSYNEQFF.

The chain uses TRBV24-1 and TRBJ2-1; 9 bases agree with TRBD2. The CDR3 length is 17 residues. Trimming at V came to 3 bases and at J to 4 bases, leaving 9 bases not matched to a gene. In germline, CDR1 is KGHDR, CDR2 SFDVKD. DNA of the CDR3: TGTGCCACCAGTGATGGTATTCTAGCGGGAATTTACAATGAGCAGTTCTTC. It is translated as CATSDGILAGIYNEQFF.